This T cell receptor beta chain derives from a study of CD8 T cells in ankylosing spondylitis. TCRdb itself ran the 5' RACE reads through MiXCR, one entry per CDR3 protein. The sample lists 230,000 or so distinct CDR3 sequences; 15% to 20% were seen once. Study outcomes and limitations: Prior work had noted some motif variants in reactive arthritis blood and synovial fluid. There was reportedly significant enrichment of clones that were disease-linked in matched ankylosing spondylitis synovial fluid. It appeared that ankylosing spondylitis blood was characterized by a TCR beta motif of several highly homologous variants.

About this clonotype: Antigen unknown.

This CDR3 spans 18 amino acids. Trimming removed 0 bases at V and 1 base at J, with 14 bases between. The germline V gene has CDR1 SGHRS and CDR2 YFSETQ. This TCR derives from a male donor with ankylosing spondylitis or in good health (not recorded which). Material: blood, either unsorted or a sorted T cell fraction (not recorded which). The chain recombines TRBV5-1 with TRBJ2-6, with D perhaps TRBD2 (6 bases). In DNA, the CDR3 is TGCGCCAGCAGCTTGGCCGGAGGGGTTAATTCTGGGGCCAACGTCCTGACTTTC. This codes for CASSLAGGVNSGANVLTF.